Included here is one T cell receptor beta chain sequence, with context. This CDR3 has 10 amino acids. V dropped 7 bases and J dropped 8 bases, with 8 bases sitting between them. Per germline, CDR1 SEHNR and CDR2 FQNEAQ (reference sequence). The sample is drawn from a study of CD8 T cells in Susac syndrome. When the RNA was reverse transcribed, random hexamers were used with an input of 0.5 to 1 ug. One entry per CDR3 protein results from TCRdb running MiXCR on the immunoSEQ multiplex PCR reads. This sample carries roughly 180,000 distinct CDR3 sequences, over 85% of them seen once, and the ten largest clones take over 0.08%. CD8+ and CD4+ blood T cells underwent TCR beta sequencing.

The sample comprised CD4+ T cells from PBMCs. The V gene is TRBV7-9, the J gene TRBJ1-2; no definite D call. This receptor was identified in a human donor in good health. CDR3 sequence (DNA): TGTGCCAGCACCATAAGGGGCTACACCTTC. Protein sequence: CASTIRGYTF.